Shown below are 10 T cell receptor beta chains from a single sample sequenced in a study of blood T cell repertoires in COVID-19 (dated by TCRdb to between 2020 and 2021). Libraries were prepared through the immunoSEQ multiplex PCR assay. What TCRdb holds here is the immuneACCESS table cut down to in-frame rearrangements. Part of the clones is not present; checked against another copy, under half of the missing clones reflect an unresolved V gene, and the others are unexplained. The sample table lists some 120,000 clones, approximately 92% of them with a count of one. The ten largest make up about 27% of the sample. The sequencing input was peripheral blood. The receptor set was obtained from a man in his sixties or seventies with active or convalescent COVID-19.

V gene TRBV11-2 combines with J gene TRBJ2-7; a possible D gene is TRBD1 (5 bases). This CDR3 comprises 13 residues. Trimming removed 4 bases at V and 3 bases at J, with 10 bases between. Germline V CDR1 and CDR2: SGHAT, FQNNGV. The DNA for the CDR3 is TGTGCCAGCAGCTCAGGACAACGCTACGAGCAGTACTTC. It is translated as CASSSGQRYEQYF. Based on the CDR3 plus reference TRBV11-2 and TRBJ2-7, the full variable domain is EAGVAQSPRYKIIEKRQSVAFWCNPISGHATLYWYQQILGQGPKLLIQFQNNGVVDDSQLPKDRFSAERLKGVDSTLKIQPAKLEDSAVYLCASSSGQRYEQYFGPGTRLTVT.

This chain connects TRBV5-6 to TRBJ2-5, with TRBD1 matching 9 bases. This CDR3 contains 15 residues. The germline V gene encodes CDR1 SGHDT and CDR2 YYEEEE. V shed 4 bases, J shed 5 bases, and the junction held 9 bases outside the gene matches. CDR3 region: CASSSGTGQTETQYF. The CDR3 nucleotides are TGTGCCAGCAGCAGCGGGACAGGGCAAACGGAGACCCAGTACTTC.

This clone was observed once. The chain uses TRBV25-1 and TRBJ1-2; no reliable D call. CDR1 is MGHDK, CDR2 SYGVNS, per germline. The germline V and J ends were trimmed by 6 bases and 2 bases, with 4 bases remaining between them. There are 11 residues in the CDR3. Here the CDR3 DNA reads TGTGCCAGCAGCCAGAACTATGGCTACACCTTC. It is translated as CASSQNYGYTF.

J is TRBJ1-2 and V is TRBV5-5; 7 bases line up with TRBD1. V was clipped by 4 bases and J by 6 bases; unmatched bases: 15. Germline lookup yields CDR1 SGHKS and CDR2 YYEKEE (reference sequence). The CDR3 totals 16 residues. In DNA, the CDR3 is TGTGCCAGCAGCCCTTCGGGAGGGGGCGGGGTAAATGGCTACACCTTC. Translating it yields CASSPSGGGGVNGYTF.

This clone occurred a few times. This rearrangement joins TRBV7-2 to TRBJ2-1; 9 bases are a match to TRBD2. V was pared by 5 bases and J by 7 bases, with 9 bases of the junction left unmatched. The CDR3 contains 15 residues. Per the germline V gene, CDR1 is SGHTA and CDR2 is FQGNSA. The CDR3 sequence is CASSPWTSDGNEQFF. Written as DNA, the CDR3 is TGTGCCAGCAGCCCTTGGACTAGCGATGGTAATGAGCAGTTCTTC.

The chain joins TRBV27 to TRBJ1-5; D not certain. V lost 4 bases to trimming and J lost 0 bases, with 4 bases between them. CDR1 MNHEY and CDR2 SMNVEV come from the germline V gene (reference sequence). The CDR3 length is 13 residues. The CDR3 DNA sequence: TGTGCCAGCAGTTGGAGTAGCAATCAGCCCCAGCATTTT. The encoded protein is CASSWSSNQPQHF.

The chain joins TRBV6-5 to TRBJ1-5, with 8 bases that match TRBD1. J was trimmed by 7 bases and V by 2 bases; bases with no gene match: 4. In germline, CDR1 is MNHEY, CDR2 SVGAGI. The length of the CDR3 is 14 residues. The CDR3 bases are TGTGCCAGCAGTTACGGACAGGGAAGGCAGCCCCAGCATTTT. It encodes CASSYGQGRQPQHF.

This rearrangement joins TRBV5-1 to TRBJ2-5; 7 nucleotides match TRBD2. With V trimmed by 8 bases and J by 2 bases, 3 bases remained unmatched. Germline V lookup: CDR1 SGHRS, CDR2 YFSETQ. The CDR3 spans 12 residues. The CDR3 spells CASRSGQETQYF. The DNA of the CDR3 is TGCGCCAGTCGTAGCGGGCAAGAGACCCAGTACTTC.

This clone occurred once. The V call is TRBV18, the J call TRBJ2-5; TRBD1 might be the D (5 bases). The germline CDR1 and CDR2 sequences are KGHSH and LQKENI. The CDR3 consists of 14 residues. V lost 1 base and J 3 bases, leaving 9 bases between the germline ends. The CDR3 DNA reads as TGTGCCAGCTCACCACGGCAGGGTGAAGAGACCCAGTACTTC. Encoded protein: CASSPRQGEETQYF.

The table lists this clone with a count of one. This sequence joins TRBV7-3 and TRBJ2-3, with TRBD1 matching 10 bases. Unmatched junction bases numbered 11, after V lost 5 bases and J lost 6 bases. In germline, CDR1 is SGHTA, CDR2 FQGTGA. The CDR3 contains 16 residues. The CDR3 here is CASSGDRDRGDDTQYF. The CDR3 coding sequence is TGTGCCAGCAGCGGCGACCGGGACAGGGGAGACGATACGCAGTATTTT.